The 13 T cell receptor beta chains below come from one sample, sequenced in a study of T cells in Graves' hyperthyroidism and ophthalmopathy. RNA transcripts yielded amplified TCR beta CDR3 regions. When the TCR CDR3 underwent first-round RT-PCR, the HTBI primer set was used. From the multiplex PCR reads, TCRdb called clonotypes with MiXCR, one entry per CDR3 protein. The table lists around 400,000 distinct CDR3 sequences, roughly 15% of them singletons. Sequencing was done on a sample of blood. The receptors come from an older woman with Graves' ophthalmopathy.

V is TRBV7-9 and J is TRBJ1-1; TRBD1 aligns across 8 bases. Trimming took 8 bases from V and 6 from J; bases not matched to a gene: 8. CDR1 is SEHNR and CDR2 is FQNEAQ in the germline V gene (reference sequence). The CDR3 totals 13 residues. The chain's CDR3 is CASQGQAGPEAFF. CDR3 nucleotides: TGTGCCAGCCAGGGACAGGCCGGACCTGAAGCTTTCTTT.

The V and J genes are TRBV5-1 and TRBJ1-2, with 8 bases that match TRBD1. CDR1 SGHRS and CDR2 YFSETQ come from the germline V gene. Germline trimming cut 5 bases from V and 4 bases from J; bases unmatched to any gene: 4. The CDR3 is 13 residues long. The DNA of the CDR3 is TGCGCCAGCAGTTTCGACAGGGGCTATGGCTACACCTTC. Translation: CASSFDRGYGYTF. The full variable domain, with the rest looked up from reference TRBV5-1 and TRBJ1-2, is KAGVTQTPRYLIKTRGQQVTLSCSPISGHRSVSWYQQTPGQGLQFLFEYFSETQRNKGNFPGRFSGRQFSNSRSEMNVSTLELGDSALYLCASSFDRGYGYTFGSGTRLTVV.

Concerning this clonotype itself: A much larger clone sits a single nucleotide away, making a read error possible. The CDR3 nucleotides read TGCGCCAGCAGCTTGTCACTAGCGGGAGGCACCTACAATGGGCAGTTCTTC. This codes for CASSLSLAGGTYNGQFF. V is TRBV5-1 and J is TRBJ2-1; 12 nucleotides line up with TRBD2. The germline V gene encodes CDR1 SGHRS and CDR2 YFSETQ. This CDR3 comprises 17 residues.

There are many counts of this clonotype. CDR3 in DNA: TGTGCCAGCAGCGAGACCAGGGATGTTTGGCAGCAGTACTTC. Its translation: CASSETRDVWQQYF. V usage is TRBV11-2 and J usage is TRBJ2-7; D is possibly TRBD1 (5 bases). Germline V gives CDR1 SGHAT, CDR2 FQNNGV. The CDR3 has 14 amino acids. The V gene lost 5 bases and the J gene lost 8 bases, with 19 bases spanning the gap.

The CDR3 loop is CASSLNLGLTSYEQYF. The CDR3 DNA is TGTGCCAGCAGCTTGAATCTGGGTCTCACCTCCTACGAGCAGTACTTC. The chain carries TRBV13 and TRBJ2-7; D gene unclear. V was trimmed by 3 bases and J by 0 bases, leaving 15 bases between them. Germline-derived CDR1 and CDR2 are PRHDT and FYEKMQ (reference sequence). This CDR3 comprises 16 residues.

This clonotype was observed many times. The rearrangement uses TRBV7-6 and TRBJ2-3; D is uncertain. Germline CDR1 and CDR2: SGHVS and FNYEAQ. The V and J ends lost 1 base and 2 bases respectively, with 10 bases between them. The CDR3 contains 15 residues. The CDR3 loop is CASSLEQNPTDTQYF. CDR3 coding DNA: TGTGCCAGCAGCTTAGAACAGAACCCCACAGATACGCAGTATTTT.

This clonotype was seen at least ten times. This chain connects TRBV2 to TRBJ2-1, with 7 bases that match TRBD1. Per germline, CDR1 SNHLY and CDR2 FYNNEI. The CDR3 sequence is 14 residues long. V was pared by 6 bases and J by 8 bases, with 10 bases of the junction left unmatched. CDR3 sequence (DNA): TGTGCCAGCAGCCGAGAGACAGGGTGGGATGAGCAGTTCTTC. It encodes CASSRETGWDEQFF.

This clonotype was seen ten or more times. The genes are TRBV5-1 and TRBJ2-1, with 7 positions matching TRBD1. Germline loops: CDR1 SGHRS, CDR2 YFSETQ. This CDR3 is built from 12 residues. Trimming took 4 bases from V and 9 from J; bases not matched to a gene: 4. CDR3 sequence (DNA): TGCGCCAGCAGCACGGACAGGTTTGAGCAGTTCTTC. It encodes CASSTDRFEQFF. The full variable domain, its missing parts supplied by reference TRBV5-1 and TRBJ2-1, is KAGVTQTPRYLIKTRGQQVTLSCSPISGHRSVSWYQQTPGQGLQFLFEYFSETQRNKGNFPGRFSGRQFSNSRSEMNVSTLELGDSALYLCASSTDRFEQFFGPGTRLTVL.

This clonotype was observed at least ten times. This rearrangement joins TRBV5-1 to TRBJ2-3; D is perhaps TRBD1 (5 bases). CDR1 and CDR2 (germline): SGHRS, YFSETQ. This CDR3 spans 12 amino acids. V was cut by 3 bases and J by 4 bases, with 6 bases left in between. The CDR3 loop reads CASSSRADTQYF. CDR3 nucleotide sequence: TGCGCCAGCAGCTCCAGGGCAGATACGCAGTATTTT.

This clonotype was counted at least ten times. The chain uses TRBV7-8 and TRBJ2-5; the D gene is possibly TRBD2 (6 bases). The CDR3 sequence is 15 residues long. CDR1 SGHVS and CDR2 FQNEAQ come from the germline V gene. V lost 1 base and J 4 bases, leaving 13 bases between the germline ends. Written as DNA, the CDR3 is TGTGCCAGCAGCTTAGGGGTAGGGAGGACAGAGACCCAGTACTTC. This sequence encodes CASSLGVGRTETQYF.

V gene TRBV7-9 combines with J gene TRBJ2-7; TRBD2 matches 11 bases. Germline V lookup: CDR1 SEHNR, CDR2 FQNEAQ (reference sequence). Trimming removed 6 bases from V and 7 bases from J; junction bases left unmatched: 5. The CDR3 totals 13 residues. Here the CDR3 DNA reads TGTGCCAGCAGACTAGCGGGAGCGGGAGAGCAGTACTTC. Its translation: CASRLAGAGEQYF.

This clonotype was seen many times. CDR3 sequence reads: CSAITGIRDEQYF. DNA of the CDR3: TGCAGTGCTATAACAGGGATTCGGGACGAGCAGTACTTC. The chain uses TRBV20-1 and TRBJ2-7; D possibly corresponds to TRBD1 (6 bases). The germline V and J ends were trimmed by 4 bases and 5 bases, with 15 bases remaining between them. The CDR3 spans 13 residues. Germline CDR1 is DFQATT and CDR2 is SNEGSKA (reference sequence).

The table lists this clonotype with a few counts. The V call is TRBV20-1, the J call TRBJ2-2; D remains unclear. This CDR3 spans 16 amino acids. CDR1 is DFQATT and CDR2 is SNEGSKA in the germline V gene (reference sequence). Trimming left V 0 bases short and J 0 bases short, with 11 bases between. The CDR3 protein is CSARDGGRANTGELFF. The DNA for the CDR3 is TGCAGTGCTAGAGATGGCGGTAGAGCGAACACCGGGGAGCTGTTTTTT.